This T cell receptor (beta chain) was documented in a study of Graves' ophthalmopathy and Graves' hyperthyroidism. Amplified TCR beta CDR3 regions were obtained using RNA transcripts as template. HTBI primers served in a first-round RT-PCR, which a second-round multiplex PCR followed. From the multiplex PCR reads, TCRdb called clonotypes with MiXCR, one entry per CDR3 protein. The data hold hundreds of thousands of distinct CDR3 sequences, with 20% to 25% observed a single time. CDR3 size: 16 residues. Germline V CDR1 and CDR2: SGHAT, FQNNGV. Trimming took 4 bases from V and 0 from J, leaving 16 bases between them.

The material sequenced was peripheral blood. The receptor was derived from a young woman with stable Graves' hyperthyroidism. The rearrangement links TRBV11-2 to TRBJ2-7; a possible D gene is TRBD2 (6 bases). CDR3 nucleotides: TGTGCCAGCAGCTCCTTAGCGGTAACCGCCTCCTACGAGCAGTACTTC. Amino acid sequence: CASSSLAVTASYEQYF.